These 3 T cell receptor beta chains originate from one sample sequenced in a study of blood T cell repertoires in COVID-19. The method was immunoSEQ multiplex PCR; TCRdb's version includes in-frame clones alone and lacks a portion of them. The sample lists around 250,000 clones, about 86% seen once, with 3.6% in the top ten. Sequenced input: peripheral blood. Every receptor here comes from a man aged 18 to 29 with active or convalescent COVID-19.

The genes are TRBV5-6 and TRBJ2-4; 8 positions match TRBD1. Germline trimming cut 2 bases from V and 2 bases from J; bases unmatched to any gene: 9. Germline CDR1 reads SGHDT; CDR2 reads YYEEEE. The CDR3 extends over 17 amino acids. The CDR3 DNA is TGTGCCAGCAGCTTCCCCAGGGGGCAAGGAACCAAAAACATTCAGTACTTC. Translation: CASSFPRGQGTKNIQYF.

J is TRBJ1-3 and V is TRBV13; 8 bases line up with TRBD1. The CDR3 covers 16 residues. With V trimmed by 1 base and J by 4 bases, 6 bases remained unmatched. Germline V gives CDR1 PRHDT, CDR2 FYEKMQ (reference sequence). CDR3 loop: CASSLAATGAGNTIYF. CDR3 coding DNA: TGTGCCAGCAGCTTAGCCGCGACAGGGGCAGGAAACACCATATATTTT.

This rearrangement joins TRBV11-2 to TRBJ2-3; TRBD2 matches 11 bases. Germline CDR1 SGHAT, CDR2 FQNNGV. CDR3 length: 16 residues. The junction had 1 base not matched to a gene; V was cut back by 2 bases and J by 0 bases. In DNA form, the CDR3 reads TGTGCCAGCAGCTTATGGACTAGCGGGAGCACAGATACGCAGTATTTT. Translation: CASSLWTSGSTDTQYF.